One sample yielded the 29 T cell receptor beta chains listed below, sequenced in a study of blood T cells in healthy people across ages. It was with a sample-barcoded 5' primer and a J-beta primer mix that a second PCR of roughly 7 to 11 cycles was run. TCRdb reanalysed the 5' RACE reads using MiXCR and keeps one entry per CDR3 protein. The sample shows hundreds of thousands of distinct CDR3 sequences, 32% of them seen only once. The sequenced sample was blood. The receptors originated from a woman of 80 years or more in good health.

Ten or more counts support this clonotype. This chain uses TRBV20-1 with TRBJ2-1; 8 nucleotides match TRBD2. With V trimmed by 6 bases and J by 1 base, 8 bases remained unmatched. Germline V gene sequence: CDR1 DFQATT, CDR2 SNEGSKA (reference sequence). This CDR3 contains 15 residues. The chain's CDR3 is CSADSLAGSYNEQFF. CDR3 DNA: TGCAGTGCGGACTCCTTAGCGGGGTCCTACAATGAGCAGTTCTTC.

This clonotype was counted at least ten times. Mismatch with germline at one junction end may stem from a read error. This chain joins TRBV5-1 and TRBJ2-5, with 10 bases lining up with TRBD2. Germline CDR1 reads SGHRS; CDR2 reads YFSETQ. There are 19 residues in the CDR3. The CDR3 loop reads CASSLGGSGGLPYQETQYF. The CDR3, as DNA: TGCGCCAGCAGCTTGGGCGGTAGCGGGGGGCTACCGTACCAGGAGACCCAGTACTTC.

This clonotype was seen repeatedly, ten times or more. The V call is TRBV7-9, the J call TRBJ2-5; TRBD1 might be the D (5 bases). This CDR3 contains 14 residues. Deletions cut 2 bases from V and 5 bases from J, with 12 bases between. Per germline, CDR1 SEHNR and CDR2 FQNEAQ (reference sequence). CDR3 region: CASSLNTGRETQYF. Written as DNA, the CDR3 is TGTGCCAGCAGCTTAAATACAGGACGGGAGACCCAGTACTTC.

Comment on this clonotype: A much larger clone differs from this one at a single base, so this may be a read error. CDR3 DNA sequence: TGTGCCAGCAGCGGCGGGGCCCGCTACGAGCAGTTCTTC. This gives the protein CASSGGARYEQFF. The chain joins TRBV6-1 to TRBJ2-1; tentatively, D is TRBD2 (6 bases). This CDR3 has 13 residues. V was pared by 6 bases and J by 10 bases, with 16 bases between. Germline V gives CDR1 MNHNS, CDR2 SASEGT.

The gene calls are TRBV20-1 and TRBJ2-1; D is uncertain. Trimming took off 0 bases at V and 10 bases at J, with 13 bases between the two ends. This CDR3 contains 13 residues. Per germline, CDR1 DFQATT and CDR2 SNEGSKA (reference sequence). The DNA for the CDR3 is TGCAGTGCTAGAGATCCCACTTTAAGCGAGCAGTTCTTC. Protein: CSARDPTLSEQFF.

At least ten counts were recorded for this clonotype. The chain combines TRBV5-1 with TRBJ2-7; 7 nucleotides align to TRBD1. In germline, CDR1 is SGHRS, CDR2 YFSETQ. V lost 3 bases and J lost 3; bases outside the gene matches: 3. The CDR3 has 13 amino acids. CDR3 loop: CASSSGQSYEQYF. The CDR3 coding sequence is TGCGCCAGCAGCTCGGGACAGAGCTACGAGCAGTACTTC.

This clonotype was seen repeatedly, ten times or more. The V gene is TRBV4-1, the J gene TRBJ2-3; TRBD2 agrees at 12 bases. With V trimmed by 3 bases and J by 4 bases, 8 bases remained unmatched. The CDR3 has 17 residues. Germline loops: CDR1 MGHRA, CDR2 YSYEKL. The CDR3 DNA reads as TGCGCCAGCAGCCATGACCTAGCGGGGGGGCTAGCAGATACGCAGTATTTT. This translates into CASSHDLAGGLADTQYF.

This clonotype was counted many times. The V gene is TRBV28, the J gene TRBJ2-7; the match to TRBD1 covers 7 bases. The CDR3 runs 13 residues. Germline assignment: CDR1 MDHEN and CDR2 SYDVKM. Trimming cost V 4 bases and J 3 bases; bases outside gene matches: 3. The CDR3 spells CASSSAGGYEQYF. The CDR3 DNA sequence: TGTGCCAGCAGTTCCGCAGGGGGCTACGAGCAGTACTTC.

This clonotype was found a few times. Given a much more abundant clone one base away, this may be a read error. The rearrangement joins TRBV20-1 to TRBJ2-4; D gene unclear. This CDR3 comprises 13 residues. Germline loops: CDR1 DFQATT, CDR2 SNEGSKA (reference sequence). The CDR3 spells CSARGPGGYIRYF. The CDR3 DNA sequence: TGCAGTGCTAGAGGGCCCGGTGGTTACATTCGGTACTTC.

This clonotype was counted only a few times. This may come from a read error, since a much larger clone is one base off. The rearrangement uses TRBV11-2 and TRBJ2-7; D uncertain. CDR1 and CDR2 (germline): SGHAT, FQNNGV. This CDR3 spans 11 amino acids. Between the trimmed V and J ends, which lost 4 bases and 5 bases, there was a span of 6 bases. The DNA of the CDR3 is TGTGCCAGCAGCTCCTGGGACGAGCAGTACTTC. Translating it yields CASSSWDEQYF.

This clonotype was seen repeatedly, ten times or more. The gene calls are TRBV30 and TRBJ1-6, with 8 bases that match TRBD1. The CDR3 consists of 14 residues. The J segment lost 8 bases and the V segment lost 3 bases, leaving 6 bases of the junction unmatched. The germline gives CDR1 GTSNPN, CDR2 SVGIG (reference sequence). In DNA, the CDR3 is TGTGCCTGGAGCAGGGACAGGAGTGATTCACCCCTCCACTTT. Translated, it gives CAWSRDRSDSPLHF.

The rearrangement links TRBV7-2 to TRBJ2-3; TRBD2 is a possible D gene (7 bases). Germline CDR1 SGHTA, CDR2 FQGNSA. The V and J ends lost 5 bases and 3 bases respectively, with 21 bases between them. The CDR3 has 17 amino acids. CDR3 region: CASSLGGGLGVTDTQYF. The CDR3 coding sequence is TGTGCCAGCAGCCTAGGGGGAGGACTAGGGGTTACAGATACGCAGTATTTT.

This clonotype came up a few times. The V and J genes are TRBV7-2 and TRBJ2-7, with a possible D match to TRBD1 (6 bases). Trimming left V 5 bases short and J 2 bases short, with 16 bases between. The germline V gene has CDR1 SGHTA and CDR2 FQGNSA. The CDR3 has 15 amino acids. The chain's CDR3 is CASSLAGDKTYEQYF. Here the CDR3 DNA reads TGTGCCAGCAGCCTGGCCGGGGACAAGACCTACGAGCAGTACTTC.

This clonotype was picked up many times. The V and J genes are TRBV2 and TRBJ2-7, with D unresolved. Trimming shortened V by 6 bases and J by 7 bases, and 13 bases separated the two germline ends. CDR3 length equals 12 residues. CDR1 and CDR2 (germline): SNHLY, FYNNEI. CDR3 sequence reads: CASSVLREEQYF. DNA for the CDR3: TGTGCCAGCAGCGTACTTAGGGAAGAGCAGTACTTC.

This clonotype has a count of ten or more. This chain links TRBV29-1 with TRBJ1-2; D perhaps matches TRBD1 (6 bases). V lost 7 bases and J 4 bases, leaving 13 bases between the germline ends. This CDR3 region has 12 residues. Per the germline V gene, CDR1 is SQVTM and CDR2 is ANQGSEA. The CDR3 coding sequence is TGCAGCGCCGAGACAGGAAGCTATGGCTACACCTTC. It translates to CSAETGSYGYTF.

The chain links TRBV20-1 to TRBJ1-1; no definite D call. The length of the CDR3 is 12 residues. Per germline, CDR1 DFQATT and CDR2 SNEGSKA (reference sequence). V was pared by 6 bases and J by 5 bases, with 13 bases between. CDR3 amino acids: CSAPTDGTEAFF. CDR3 DNA: TGCAGTGCCCCTACAGACGGGACTGAAGCTTTCTTT.

The chain uses TRBV6-1 and TRBJ2-4; 8 bases match TRBD1. V lost 6 bases, J lost 0 bases, and 4 bases stayed unmatched. The CDR3 sequence is 15 residues long. Germline V gives CDR1 MNHNS, CDR2 SASEGT. The CDR3 sequence is CASSGQGKAKNIQYF. The CDR3 DNA follows: TGTGCCAGCAGCGGACAGGGAAAAGCCAAAAACATTCAGTACTTC.

The V call is TRBV4-2, the J call TRBJ2-7; 7 positions match TRBD2. CDR1 and CDR2 from the germline V gene are LGHNA and YNFKEQ. This CDR3 has 14 residues. Germline trimming cut 6 bases from V and 3 bases from J; bases unmatched to any gene: 8. The CDR3 is CASSFFGGDYEQYF. The CDR3 DNA reads as TGTGCCAGCAGTTTCTTTGGGGGGGACTACGAGCAGTACTTC.

About this clonotype: This may arise from a read error, as a much more abundant clone is one base away. The CDR3 nucleotides read TGTGCCTGGGAGGGGGAGCAAGAGACCCGGTACTTC. Translation gives CAWEGEQETRYF. The chain joins TRBV30 to TRBJ2-5, with D maybe TRBD1 (6 bases). The CDR3 sequence is 12 residues long. CDR1 GTSNPN and CDR2 SVGIG come from the germline V gene (reference sequence). Together with reference TRBV30 and TRBJ2-5, the CDR3 gives the full variable domain: SQTIHQWPATLVQPVGSPLSLECTVEGTSNPNLYWYRQAAGRGLQLLFYSVGIGQISSEVPQNLSASRPQDRQFILSSKKLLLSDSGFYLCAWEGEQETRYFGPGTRLLVL.

About this clonotype: A much bigger clone sits one base away, suggesting this may be a read error. The gene calls are TRBV20-1 and TRBJ2-5; the match to TRBD1 covers 7 bases. The germline V gene has CDR1 DFQATT and CDR2 SNEGSKA (reference sequence). Losses at the gene ends were 6 bases for V and 4 bases for J; bases not matched to a gene: 11. This CDR3 is 14 amino acids long. The CDR3 is CSAQWRQGLETQYF. CDR3 DNA: TGCAGTGCCCAGTGGAGACAGGGCCTAGAGACCCAGTACTTC.

The chain combines TRBV19 with TRBJ2-4, with 7 bases matching TRBD2. After removal of 5 bases from V and 9 bases from J, the junction contained 4 bases not matched to a gene. The CDR3 is 12 amino acids. Germline values: CDR1 LNHDA, CDR2 SQIVND (reference sequence). This CDR3 reads CASSPGRAIQYF. Here the CDR3 DNA reads TGTGCCAGTAGTCCAGGGAGGGCCATTCAGTACTTC.

Ten or more counts support this clonotype. The V call is TRBV4-1, the J call TRBJ1-2; perhaps TRBD1 as D (5 bases). V was shortened by 5 bases and J by 8 bases, with 15 bases between the two germline ends. Germline CDR1 is MGHRA and CDR2 is YSYEKL. This CDR3 has 13 amino acids. CDR3 DNA: TGCGCCAGCAGCGGGGGGGGTCGTGGAGGCTACACCTTC. It specifies CASSGGGRGGYTF.

This clonotype was detected only a few times. A much larger clone is a single base away; this may be a read error. The V and J genes are TRBV4-3 and TRBJ2-7; TRBD2 might be the D (5 bases). Trimming cost V 4 bases and J 3 bases, with 13 bases left between them. Germline loops: CDR1 LGHNA, CDR2 YSLEER. CDR3 length equals 14 residues. CDR3 sequence (DNA): TGCGCCAGCAGCCCTGGTCCGGGGTGCTACGAGCAGTACTTC. Translating gives CASSPGPGCYEQYF.

This chain joins TRBV5-4 and TRBJ2-1; 11 positions agree with TRBD2. The CDR3 has 15 amino acids. J was trimmed by 7 bases and V by 4 bases; bases with no gene match: 7. Germline V gene sequence: CDR1 SGHNT, CDR2 YYREEE (reference sequence). This CDR3 reads CASSTTSGGRNEQFF. CDR3 nucleotide sequence: TGTGCCAGCAGCACCACTAGCGGGGGACGGAATGAGCAGTTCTTC. Supplemented by reference TRBV5-4 and TRBJ2-1, the full variable domain reads ETGVTQSPTHLIKTRGQQVTLRCSSQSGHNTVSWYQQALGQGPQFIFQYYREEENGRGNFPPRFSGLQFPNYSSELNVNALELDDSALYLCASSTTSGGRNEQFFGPGTRLTVL.

This clonotype has at least ten counts. The V gene is TRBV10-3, the J gene TRBJ2-3; 10 bases are a match to TRBD2. CDR1 and CDR2 (germline): ENHRY, SYGVKD. The CDR3 consists of 16 residues. The J segment lost 4 bases and the V segment lost 0 bases, leaving 4 bases of the junction unmatched. CDR3 amino acids: CAISESRTSGPDTQYF. The CDR3 bases are TGTGCCATCAGTGAGTCAAGGACTAGCGGACCAGATACGCAGTATTTT.

This clonotype was detected ten times or more. The V gene is TRBV11-1, the J gene TRBJ2-7, with TRBD2 matching over 9 bases. Trimming cost V 4 bases and J 0 bases; bases outside gene matches: 4. From germline, CDR1 is SGHAT and CDR2 FQDESV (reference sequence). The CDR3 is 15 residues long. CDR3 nucleotide sequence: TGTGCCAGCAGCTCCCCTAGCGGGGTCTCCTACGAGCAGTACTTC. Translating gives CASSSPSGVSYEQYF.

As regards this clonotype: This CDR3 fails to terminate in the conserved phenylalanine or tryptophan, so it likely reflects a read error. The rearrangement uses TRBV7-8 and TRBJ2-3; D perhaps matches TRBD1 (6 bases). The CDR3 totals 14 residues. V lost 6 bases and J 0 bases, leaving 10 bases between the germline ends. Germline V CDR1 and CDR2: SGHVS, FQNEAQ. The DNA of the CDR3 is TGTGCCAGCAGTCGAACAGGGAGCACAGATACGCAGTATGTT. Its protein is CASSRTGSTDTQYV.

This clonotype was recorded many times. V gene TRBV5-1 combines with J gene TRBJ2-5, with unresolved D. Deletions cut 0 bases from V and 5 bases from J, with 8 bases between. The germline gives CDR1 SGHRS, CDR2 YFSETQ. This CDR3 is 13 amino acids long. This chain's CDR3 is CASSLEGFETQYF. In nucleotides, the CDR3 is TGCGCCAGCAGCTTGGAGGGCTTCGAGACCCAGTACTTC.

This clonotype was detected ten times or more. The chain carries TRBV12-3 or TRBV12-4 and TRBJ2-7; 7 bases align to TRBD1. The CDR3 covers 15 residues. Germline trimming cut 7 bases from V and 0 bases from J; bases unmatched to any gene: 9. The DNA of the CDR3 is TGTGCCAGCAAGACCCAGACAGGGAGCTCCTACGAGCAGTACTTC. As protein: CASKTQTGSSYEQYF.